This TCR beta chain was retrieved from a study of cytomegalovirus exposure and HLA in healthy donors. In germline, CDR1 is SGHTA, CDR2 FQGNSA. The CDR3 length is 15 residues. V lost 5 bases and J lost 4; bases outside the gene matches: 10. The PCR used 60 Vbeta and 13 Jbeta primers. TCRdb's table, derived via immunoSEQ multiplex PCR, lists solely in-frame clones and lacks some. The profile covers just under 250,000 clones, with roughly 80% appearing a single time and more than 5% taken by the ten largest. Concerning this clone: Antigen unknown.

Donors were nominally healthy when sampled, though unrecorded immune exposures were likely. Broader study findings: The study recorded 150 to 200 TCR beta chains that were cytomegalovirus-associated. An observed cluster of highly shared sequence variants was recorded as a likely sequencing artifact. Within an earlier analysis, most TCR beta V segments proved productive either about 87% or about 30% of the time.

This sequence originates from a woman between 35 and 50 years old in good health and CMV-seropositive. The chain has TRBV7-2 and TRBJ2-5; TRBD2 matches 7 bases. Sequencing input: PBMCs. The CDR3 DNA follows: TGTGCCAGCAGCCCTTGGGGGGGGTTGAGAGAGACCCAGTACTTC. Translated: CASSPWGGLRETQYF.